This T cell receptor beta chain was captured by sequencing in a study of blood T cell repertoires in COVID-19. V was clipped by 2 bases and J by 2 bases, with 13 bases between them. Germline-derived CDR1 and CDR2 are MNHEY and SVGEGT. This CDR3 is built from 15 residues. Here immunoSEQ multiplex PCR was the method, and the copy in TCRdb shows in-frame clones only, minus some. The sample lists fewer than 250,000 clones, 65% to 90% seen once, with around 7.2% in the top ten. The chain couples TRBV6-2 or TRBV6-3 to TRBJ2-7, with D tentatively TRBD1 (5 bases). This TCR was recovered from a woman in her 50s with acute or convalescent COVID-19. The sample taken for sequencing was peripheral blood. The CDR3 DNA reads TGTGCCAGCAGTTACAAGATTCCAGGGCCCTACGAGCAGTACTTC. Protein product: CASSYKIPGPYEQYF.